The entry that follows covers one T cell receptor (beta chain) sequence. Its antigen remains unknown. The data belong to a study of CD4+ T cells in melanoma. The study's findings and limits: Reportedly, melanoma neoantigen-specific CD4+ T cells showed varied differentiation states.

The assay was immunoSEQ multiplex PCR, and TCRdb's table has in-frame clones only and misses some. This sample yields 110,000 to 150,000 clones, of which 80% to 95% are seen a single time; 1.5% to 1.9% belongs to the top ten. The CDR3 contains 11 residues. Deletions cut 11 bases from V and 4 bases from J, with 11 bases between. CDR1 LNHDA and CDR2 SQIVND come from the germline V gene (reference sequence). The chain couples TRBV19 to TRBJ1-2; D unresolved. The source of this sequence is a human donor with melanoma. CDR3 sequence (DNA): TGTGCCTCCGGGGTTACCTATGGCTACACCTTC. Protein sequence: CASGVTYGYTF.